Shown below are 29 T cell receptor beta chains from a single sample sequenced in a study of blood T cells in healthy people across ages. For the second PCR, which ran for about 6 to 12 cycles, a sample-barcoded 5' primer and a J-beta primer mix were used. From the 5' RACE reads, TCRdb called clonotypes with MiXCR, one entry per CDR3 protein. The sample lists hundreds of thousands of distinct CDR3 sequences, 25% to 30% occurring once. Sequenced sample: blood. The receptor source for this set is a woman aged 80 or older in good health.

Regarding this clonotype: A much larger clone is a single base away; this may be a read error. The CDR3 is CTSSDPIPGLADNTDTQYF. The CDR3 DNA reads as TGTACCAGCAGCGACCCTATACCGGGACTAGCGGACAACACAGATACGCAGTATTTT. The chain carries TRBV3-1 and TRBJ2-3, with 11 bases that match TRBD2. This CDR3 spans 19 amino acids. The germline V gene has CDR1 LGHDT and CDR2 YNNKEL (reference sequence).

With respect to this clonotype: It may be a read error: a sequence one base away is much more abundant. The chain combines TRBV28 with TRBJ1-2; D is unresolved. The CDR3 spans 14 residues. Germline-derived CDR1 and CDR2 are MDHEN and SYDVKM. The CDR3 spells CASSLLGPPYGHTF. The DNA of the CDR3 is TGTGCCAGCAGTCTCCTCGGACCACCCTATGGCCACACCTTC.

This clonotype was picked up a small number of times. The chain links TRBV7-2 to TRBJ2-2, with TRBD2 identical over 9 bases. Germline loops: CDR1 SGHTA, CDR2 FQGNSA. Trimming at V came to 5 bases and at J to 2 bases, leaving 3 bases not matched to a gene. The CDR3 sequence is 15 residues long. This CDR3 reads CASSLSGRNTGELFF. CDR3 nucleotides: TGTGCCAGCAGCCTTAGCGGGAGAAACACCGGGGAGCTGTTTTTT.

Details on this clonotype: A read error may account for a junction end that differs from germline. The chain combines TRBV7-9 with TRBJ2-3; D is unresolved. The CDR3 spans 13 residues. Per the germline V gene, CDR1 is SEHNR and CDR2 is FQNEAQ (reference sequence). The CDR3 region is CASSLSSTDTRYF. The DNA for the CDR3 is TGTGCCAGCAGCTTGTCGAGCACAGATACGCGGTATTTT.

The chain is built from TRBV11-2 and TRBJ2-4; no clear D. The better agreement between TRBJ2-7 and the DNA end casts doubt on the J call. CDR3 length equals 15 residues. CDR1 is SGHAT and CDR2 is FQNNGV in the germline V gene. The DNA for the CDR3 is TGTGCCAGCAGCCAAGATATCTTAGGGACCTACGAGCAGTACTTC. It specifies CASSQDILGTYEQYF.

This clonotype came up many times. The V call is TRBV20-1, the J call TRBJ2-5, with D unclear. V was pared by 0 bases and J by 1 base, with 21 bases between. The length of the CDR3 is 18 residues. Germline values: CDR1 DFQATT, CDR2 SNEGSKA (reference sequence). The CDR3 bases are TGCAGTGCTAGAGACCCTGGCGGACCGACCCTGAGCCAAGAGACCCAGTACTTC. It codes for CSARDPGGPTLSQETQYF.

This sequence joins TRBV4-1 and TRBJ1-1; the D is unclear. Trimming shortened V by 0 bases and J by 0 bases, and 11 bases separated the two germline ends. The CDR3 has 16 residues. Per germline, CDR1 MGHRA and CDR2 YSYEKL. The CDR3 DNA follows: TGCGCCAGCAGCCAAGAAGGAGGGTCCATGAACACTGAAGCTTTCTTT. Its translation is CASSQEGGSMNTEAFF.

This clonotype showed up many times. This CDR3 is CASGRGQGYEQYF. The CDR3 DNA sequence: TGTGCCAGCGGAAGAGGACAGGGCTACGAGCAGTACTTC. The chain is built from TRBV6-2 or TRBV6-3 and TRBJ2-7; 8 bases match TRBD1. The junction had 6 bases not matched to a gene; V was cut back by 8 bases and J by 3 bases. Germline assignment: CDR1 MNHEY and CDR2 SVGEGT. The CDR3 totals 13 residues.

Many counts were recorded for this clonotype. The chain carries TRBV7-2 and TRBJ2-3, with D perhaps given as TRBD1 or TRBD2 (6 bases each). V lost 6 bases, J lost 3 bases, and 16 bases lay in between. Germline V gives CDR1 SGHTA, CDR2 FQGNSA. This CDR3 region has 15 residues. The CDR3 sequence: CASRSGAHSTDTQYF. DNA for the CDR3: TGTGCCAGCAGATCGGGGGCCCACTCGACAGATACGCAGTATTTT.

Turning to this clonotype: It may be a read error: a sequence one base away is much more abundant. The chain combines TRBV7-9 with TRBJ2-3; D is perhaps TRBD1 or TRBD2 (6 bases each). Germline V lookup: CDR1 SEHNR, CDR2 FQNEAQ (reference sequence). The CDR3 has 14 amino acids. CDR3 amino acids: CSSRPSGAEDTQYF. The CDR3 nucleotides are TGTTCCAGCAGGCCCTCGGGGGCAGAGGATACGCAGTATTTT.

The chain links TRBV3-1 to TRBJ2-2; the D gene is possibly TRBD2 (5 bases). The V and J ends lost 3 bases and 1 base respectively, with 12 bases between them. Germline V gene lookup returns CDR1 LGHDT and CDR2 YNNKEL (reference sequence). This CDR3 spans 16 amino acids. The CDR3 DNA reads TGTGCCAGCAGCCAGGGGTCAGGAGGGAACACCGGGGAGCTGTTTTTT. It encodes CASSQGSGGNTGELFF.

To note about this clonotype: Germline and junction disagree at one end, which may indicate a read error. The chain couples TRBV6-2 or TRBV6-3 to TRBJ2-5; possibly TRBD1 or TRBD2 for D (6 bases each). CDR1 is MNHEY and CDR2 is SVGEGT in the germline V gene. The CDR3 totals 12 residues. CDR3 residues: CASRRGTGMDNF. CDR3 DNA: TGTGCCAGCAGGCGGGGAACAGGGATGGACAACTTC.

This clonotype turned up a few times. The chain employs TRBV6-5 and TRBJ1-2, with 9 positions matching TRBD1. The CDR3 extends over 15 amino acids. The V and J ends lost 1 base and 8 bases, in that order; junction bases with no gene match: 8. Germline V CDR1 and CDR2: MNHEY, SVGAGI. The CDR3 spells CASSYWDRETRGYTF. CDR3 in DNA: TGTGCCAGCAGTTACTGGGACAGGGAAACGCGAGGCTACACCTTC.

This clonotype was counted ten times or more. This sequence joins TRBV2 and TRBJ1-5; TRBD1 might be the D (6 bases). Between the trimmed V and J ends, which lost 7 bases and 2 bases, there was a span of 9 bases. This CDR3 contains 13 residues. The germline CDR1 and CDR2 sequences are SNHLY and FYNNEI. The CDR3 DNA reads TGTGCCAGCAATAGACAGGGCAATCAGCCCCAGCATTTT. This encodes CASNRQGNQPQHF.

The sample holds a few counts of this clonotype. V is TRBV7-2 and J is TRBJ1-5; D ambiguous. This CDR3 contains 14 residues. The V end was cut by 2 bases, the J end by 7 bases, with 12 bases between. CDR1 is SGHTA, CDR2 FQGNSA, per germline. CDR3 nucleotide sequence: TGTGCCAGCAGCTTAAATCGACAAGAGCAGCCCCAGCATTTT. Its protein product is CASSLNRQEQPQHF. Using reference TRBV7-2 and TRBJ1-5 for the parts outside the CDR3, the full variable domain is GAGVSQSPSNKVTEKGKDVELRCDPISGHTALYWYRQSLGQGLEFLIYFQGNSAPDKSGLPSDRFSAERTGGSVSTLTIQRTQQEDSAVYLCASSLNRQEQPQHFGDGTRLSIL.

The table lists this clonotype with many counts. The chain has TRBV3-1 and TRBJ1-5, with 9 nucleotides matching TRBD1. Unmatched junction bases numbered 7, after V lost 3 bases and J lost 4 bases. Germline values: CDR1 LGHDT, CDR2 YNNKEL (reference sequence). The CDR3 is 16 amino acids. CDR3 sequence reads: CASSQAGTGSNQPQHF. In nucleotides, the CDR3 is TGTGCCAGCAGCCAGGCCGGGACAGGGTCGAATCAGCCCCAGCATTTT.

There are many counts of this clonotype. This chain links TRBV10-3 with TRBJ2-3; either TRBD1 or TRBD2 may supply D (5 bases each). In germline, CDR1 is ENHRY, CDR2 SYGVKD. V was cut by 6 bases and J by 0 bases, with 16 bases left in between. The CDR3 spans 16 residues. For the CDR3, the DNA is TGTGCCATCAGCCCAACCGGGACGACTAGCACAGATACGCAGTATTTT. It yields the protein CAISPTGTTSTDTQYF.

Note on this clonotype: With a much larger clone just one base away, this may be a read error. V usage is TRBV24-1 and J usage is TRBJ2-1; TRBD1 matches 9 bases. The end of the DNA is better explained by TRBJ2-7, so the J call may be wrong. The CDR3 runs 14 residues. Germline V CDR1 and CDR2: KGHDR, SFDVKD. CDR3 DNA: TGTGCCACCCGCGGACAGGGGTCCTACAATGAGCAGTACTTC. This codes for CATRGQGSYNEQYF.

This clonotype was seen many times. Here the CDR3 reads CASRSQGLEQYF. CDR3 DNA sequence: TGTGCCAGCAGGTCCCAGGGGCTGGAGCAGTACTTC. The chain is built from TRBV27 and TRBJ2-5; D may be TRBD1 (6 bases). The CDR3 is 12 residues long. Between the trimmed V and J ends, which lost 6 bases and 11 bases, there was a span of 16 bases. Germline CDR1 is MNHEY and CDR2 is SMNVEV (reference sequence).

The genes are TRBV5-1 and TRBJ2-1, with D tentatively TRBD1 (6 bases). This CDR3 has 15 residues. Germline CDR1 is SGHRS and CDR2 is YFSETQ. Trimming cost V 4 bases and J 6 bases, with 17 bases left between them. The CDR3 bases are TGCGCCAGCAGCGCCCAAACCGGGACAATCAATGAGCAGTTCTTC. It yields the protein CASSAQTGTINEQFF.

Only a few counts were recorded for this clonotype. The rearrangement uses TRBV5-5 and TRBJ2-7; TRBD2 agrees at 10 bases. Looked up from germline, CDR1 is SGHKS and CDR2 is YYEKEE (reference sequence). The CDR3 covers 15 residues. V was clipped by 3 bases and J by 4 bases; unmatched bases: 7. CDR3 in amino acids: CASSSLAGGEYEQYF. The DNA of the CDR3 is TGTGCCAGCAGCTCCTTAGCGGGGGGCGAATACGAGCAGTACTTC.

This clonotype was recorded at least ten times. The chain is built from TRBV12-3 or TRBV12-4 and TRBJ1-2; weak D call: TRBD1 (6 bases). CDR3 length: 13 residues. The V end was cut by 6 bases, the J end by 2 bases, with 10 bases between. The CDR3 loop reads CASSRQVNYGYTF. CDR3 nucleotides: TGTGCCAGCAGCCGACAGGTGAACTATGGCTACACCTTC.

The rearrangement joins TRBV20-1 to TRBJ2-3, with TRBD2 matching 10 bases. With 4 bases clipped from V and 5 bases from J, the junction kept 6 bases outside the gene matches. Germline V gives CDR1 DFQATT, CDR2 SNEGSKA (reference sequence). The CDR3 runs 14 residues. The CDR3 loop reads CSANLAGVGDTQYF. The CDR3 DNA reads TGCAGTGCTAACCTAGCGGGAGTTGGAGATACGCAGTATTTT.

At least ten counts were recorded for this clonotype. CDR3 DNA: TGCGCCAGCAGCGGTGACAGTAATCAGCCCCAGCATTTT. Its translation is CASSGDSNQPQHF. The chain employs TRBV4-3 and TRBJ1-5, with D tentatively TRBD1 (5 bases). The CDR3 is 13 residues long. Trimming stripped 5 bases from V and 4 bases from J, with 9 bases between. Germline assignment: CDR1 LGHNA and CDR2 YSLEER.

CDR3 residues: CASSLEGAGGVGYTF. DNA for the CDR3: TGTGCCAGCAGCTTAGAAGGGGCAGGGGGGGTTGGCTACACCTTC. The rearrangement uses TRBV7-2 and TRBJ1-2; 7 bases fit TRBD1. The germline gives CDR1 SGHTA, CDR2 FQGNSA. V shed 1 base, J shed 7 bases, and the junction held 9 bases outside the gene matches. CDR3 length: 15 residues.

V gene TRBV6-6 combines with J gene TRBJ1-2; D gene unclear. Germline V gene lookup returns CDR1 MNHNY and CDR2 SVGAGI (reference sequence). The CDR3 has 14 amino acids. The V end lost 0 bases, the J end lost 3 bases, and 8 bases lay between the germline ends. The CDR3 nucleotides are TGTGCCAGCAGTTACTCGCGGGCGGACTATGGCTACACCTTC. Protein sequence: CASSYSRADYGYTF.

The table lists this clonotype with many counts. The rearrangement links TRBV24-1 to TRBJ2-5; TRBD2 matches 8 bases. Germline CDR1 KGHDR, CDR2 SFDVKD. CDR3 length: 15 residues. Trimming at V came to 5 bases and at J to 4 bases, leaving 8 bases not matched to a gene. CDR3 residues: CATSGLGSGRETQYF. CDR3 sequence (DNA): TGTGCCACCAGTGGCCTTGGGAGCGGGAGAGAGACCCAGTACTTC.

This rearrangement joins TRBV28 to TRBJ1-2; the D gene is possibly TRBD1 (5 bases). Deletions cut 2 bases from V and 6 bases from J, with 10 bases between. The CDR3 consists of 13 residues. CDR1 and CDR2 (germline): MDHEN, SYDVKM. CDR3 residues: CASSLGHENGYTF. The CDR3 DNA is TGTGCCAGCAGTTTAGGACACGAGAATGGCTACACCTTC.

This clonotype was picked up a small number of times. This clone may be a read error of a much larger clone one base away. As DNA, the CDR3 is TGTGCCAGCAGTTTATCCCGCGGGACTAGCTCCTACAATGAGCAGTACTTC. It is translated as CASSLSRGTSSYNEQYF. This chain uses TRBV12-3 or TRBV12-4 with TRBJ2-1, with 9 positions matching TRBD2. The better agreement between TRBJ2-7 and the DNA end casts doubt on the J call. The CDR3 has 17 amino acids.